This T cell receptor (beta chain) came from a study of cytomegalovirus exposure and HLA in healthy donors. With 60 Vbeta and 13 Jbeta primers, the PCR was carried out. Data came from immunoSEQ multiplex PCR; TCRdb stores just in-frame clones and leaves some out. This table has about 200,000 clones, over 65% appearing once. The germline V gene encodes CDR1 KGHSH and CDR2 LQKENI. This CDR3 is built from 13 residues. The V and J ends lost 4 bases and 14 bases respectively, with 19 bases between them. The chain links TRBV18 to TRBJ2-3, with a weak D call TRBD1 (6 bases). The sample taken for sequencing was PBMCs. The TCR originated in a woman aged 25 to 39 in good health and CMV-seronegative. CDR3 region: CASSRQGTRDWYF. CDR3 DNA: TGTGCCAGCTCACGCCAGGGGACAAGGGATTGGTATTTT. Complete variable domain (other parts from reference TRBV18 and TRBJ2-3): NAGVMQNPRHLVRRRGQEARLRCSPMKGHSHVYWYRQLPEEGLKFMVYLQKENIIDESGMPKERFSAEFPKEGPSILRIQQVVRGDSAAYFCASSRQGTRDWYFGPGTRLTVL.